This T cell receptor (beta chain) stems from a study of blood T cell repertoires in COVID-19. Trimming shortened V by 3 bases and J by 5 bases, and 16 bases separated the two germline ends. Germline-derived CDR1 and CDR2 are MNHEY and SMNVEV (reference sequence). The CDR3 has 16 residues. The protocol was immunoSEQ multiplex PCR, while the TCRdb copy is restricted to in-frame clones and leaves out a portion. Among around 400,000 clones listed, roughly 90% were seen once. The sample was peripheral blood. The source of this sequence is a man in his forties with acute or convalescent COVID-19. The rearrangement uses TRBV27 and TRBJ2-2; perhaps TRBD2 as D (7 bases). The CDR3 spells CASSFGRGARTGELFF. The CDR3 nucleotides are TGTGCCAGCAGTTTTGGTCGGGGGGCTAGGACCGGGGAGCTGTTTTTT.